Listed below are T cell receptor beta chains from one sample, sequenced in a study of OX40 agonist ivuxolimab in advanced cancers. The assay was immunoSEQ multiplex PCR, and TCRdb's table has in-frame clones only and misses some. Of approximately 90,000 clones in the sample, about 90% were seen once. The sequences come from CD4+ or CD8+ T cells sorted from blood, collected in a trial of the OX40 agonist ivuxolimab. These receptors all stem from an adult with an advanced solid tumor such as melanoma, head and neck, liver or kidney cancer. Each CDR3 is given with its conserved first and last residue. D genes are given only for firm matches. Clone size appears in some rows only: once, few, many, or a class for an expanded clone.

D gene: TRBD1; clone size: .; V gene: TRBV15; J gene: TRBJ2-7; CDR3 DNA: TGTGCCACCAGCAGGGAGACCGGGACAGTATACGAGCAGTACTTC; CDR3 protein: CATSRETGTVYEQYF
D gene: .; clone size: once; V gene: TRBV6-1; J gene: TRBJ1-4; CDR3 DNA: TGTGCCAGCAGTGAGAGTAGAAAGGGGGAAGGTGAAAAACTGTTTTTT; CDR3 protein: CASSESRKGEGEKLFF
D gene: TRBD1; clone size: .; V gene: TRBV11-3; J gene: TRBJ2-5; CDR3 DNA: TGTGCCAGCAGCTTAGTAACAGGGGTATTGGAGACCCAGTACTTC; CDR3 protein: CASSLVTGVLETQYF
D gene: TRBD1; clone size: .; V gene: TRBV7-9; J gene: TRBJ2-7; CDR3 DNA: TGTGCCAGCAGCCAACGGACAGGATCTGCCTACGAGCAGTACTTC; CDR3 protein: CASSQRTGSAYEQYF
D gene: .; clone size: .; V gene: TRBV11-2; J gene: TRBJ2-7; CDR3 DNA: TGTGCCAGCAGCTTAGAAGTCAGGGGCGTAGGGCAGTACTTC; CDR3 protein: CASSLEVRGVGQYF
D gene: TRBD1; clone size: .; V gene: TRBV29-1; J gene: TRBJ2-3; CDR3 DNA: TGCAGCGTACCGGGACAGGGGACAGATACGCAGTATTTT; CDR3 protein: CSVPGQGTDTQYF
D gene: TRBD1; clone size: .; V gene: TRBV6-1; J gene: TRBJ1-1; CDR3 DNA: TGTGCCTGCAGGGGGGTGAACACTGAAGCTTTCTTT; CDR3 protein: CACRGVNTEAFF
D gene: .; clone size: once; V gene: TRBV6-4; J gene: TRBJ2-2; CDR3 DNA: TGTGCCAGCAGTGGGCAGCCTAACACCGGGGAGCTGTTTTTT; CDR3 protein: CASSGQPNTGELFF
D gene: .; clone size: .; V gene: TRBV28; J gene: TRBJ1-2; CDR3 DNA: TGTGCCAGCAGTTCCCCTTCGAGGTTGTATGGCTACACCTTC; CDR3 protein: CASSSPSRLYGYTF
D gene: .; clone size: .; V gene: TRBV29-1; J gene: TRBJ2-7; CDR3 DNA: TGCAGCCCAAGAACATTGGAGACCTACGAGCAGTACTTC; CDR3 protein: CSPRTLETYEQYF
D gene: .; clone size: .; V gene: TRBV6-1; J gene: TRBJ2-3; CDR3 DNA: TGTGCCAGCAGTGTGAGGAGAAAAGATACGCAGTATTTT; CDR3 protein: CASSVRRKDTQYF
D gene: .; clone size: .; V gene: TRBV25-1; J gene: TRBJ2-1; CDR3 DNA: TGTGCCAGCAGTGGGCCCTTAAATGAGCAGTTCTTC; CDR3 protein: CASSGPLNEQFF
D gene: TRBD1; clone size: .; V gene: TRBV29-1; J gene: TRBJ1-1; CDR3 DNA: TGCAGCGTGCAAGCACAGGGGTGGATGAACACTGAAGCTTTCTTT; CDR3 protein: CSVQAQGWMNTEAFF
D gene: .; clone size: .; V gene: TRBV13; J gene: TRBJ2-3; CDR3 DNA: TGTGCCAGCAGCTCTATCCCGAATACGCAGTATTTT; CDR3 protein: CASSSIPNTQYF
D gene: .; clone size: .; V gene: TRBV28; J gene: TRBJ1-1; CDR3 DNA: TGTGCCAGCAGTTTCCTAGGAGGGGGGACTCGCTTT; CDR3 protein: CASSFLGGGTRF
D gene: .; clone size: .; V gene: TRBV28; J gene: TRBJ2-6; CDR3 DNA: TGTGCCAGCAGTTTATGGGTGGGGTCTGGGGCCAACGTCCTGACTTTC; CDR3 protein: CASSLWVGSGANVLTF
D gene: TRBD2; clone size: .; V gene: TRBV7-6; J gene: TRBJ2-1; CDR3 DNA: TGTGCCAGCAGCTTAGGGGCTCGCGGGAGTCTGGATGAGCAGTTCTTC; CDR3 protein: CASSLGARGSLDEQFF
D gene: TRBD1; clone size: .; V gene: TRBV5-1; J gene: TRBJ2-3; CDR3 DNA: TGCGCCAGCAGCTTGGAAGTCGGGACAGAGTATTTT; CDR3 protein: CASSLEVGTEYF
D gene: .; clone size: .; V gene: TRBV5-1; J gene: TRBJ2-7; CDR3 DNA: TGCGCCAGCAGCGTCGGAGGGACGGGTTCCTACGAGCAGTACTTC; CDR3 protein: CASSVGGTGSYEQYF
D gene: TRBD1; clone size: .; V gene: TRBV6-5; J gene: TRBJ2-1; CDR3 DNA: TGTGCCAGCAGTTTCACGACAGGGAACTTGAATGAGCAGTTCTTC; CDR3 protein: CASSFTTGNLNEQFF
D gene: .; clone size: .; V gene: TRBV13; J gene: TRBJ2-5; CDR3 DNA: TGTGCCAGCAGCTTGGGCAAGACCCAGTACTTC; CDR3 protein: CASSLGKTQYF
D gene: .; clone size: .; V gene: TRBV11-1; J gene: TRBJ1-1; CDR3 DNA: TGTGCCAGCAGCTTAAGTGAGCAGTTTCAAGCTTTCTTT; CDR3 protein: CASSLSEQFQAFF
D gene: .; clone size: once; V gene: TRBV6-5; J gene: TRBJ2-5; CDR3 DNA: TGTGCCAGCAGCCGCCAGCCGGGAAAAGAGACCCAGTACTTC; CDR3 protein: CASSRQPGKETQYF
D gene: .; clone size: .; V gene: TRBV15; J gene: TRBJ1-3; CDR3 DNA: TGTGCCACCAGCAGTCGAACTGGCTCTGGAAACACCATATATTTT; CDR3 protein: CATSSRTGSGNTIYF
D gene: .; clone size: .; V gene: TRBV10-2; J gene: TRBJ2-1; CDR3 DNA: TGCGCCAGCGCGGGACCTCTCTCCTACAATGAGCAGTTCTTC; CDR3 protein: CASAGPLSYNEQFF
D gene: TRBD2; clone size: .; V gene: TRBV5-5; J gene: TRBJ2-1; CDR3 DNA: TGTGCCAGCAGCCCCACTAGCGGGAGGTCTGTTAATGAGCAGTTCTTC; CDR3 protein: CASSPTSGRSVNEQFF
D gene: TRBD2; clone size: .; V gene: TRBV5-4; J gene: TRBJ2-2; CDR3 DNA: TGTGCCAGCAGCTTGGCCCCTAGCGGGAGCGCCGGGGAGCTGTTTTTT; CDR3 protein: CASSLAPSGSAGELFF
D gene: TRBD1; clone size: .; V gene: TRBV7-8; J gene: TRBJ2-5; CDR3 DNA: TGTGCCAGCACCACCGGGACAGGGGGCGAGACCCAGTACTTC; CDR3 protein: CASTTGTGGETQYF